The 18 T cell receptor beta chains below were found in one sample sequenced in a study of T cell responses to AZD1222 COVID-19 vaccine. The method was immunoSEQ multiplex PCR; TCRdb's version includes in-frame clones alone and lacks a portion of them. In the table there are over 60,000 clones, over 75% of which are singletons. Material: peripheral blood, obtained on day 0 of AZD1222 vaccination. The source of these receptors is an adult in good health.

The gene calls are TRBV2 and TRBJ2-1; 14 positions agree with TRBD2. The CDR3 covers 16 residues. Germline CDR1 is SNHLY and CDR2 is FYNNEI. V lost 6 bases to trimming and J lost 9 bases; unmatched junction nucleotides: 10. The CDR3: CASSGTSGGQGGEQFF. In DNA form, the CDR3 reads TGTGCCAGCAGCGGGACTAGCGGGGGTCAGGGGGGTGAGCAGTTCTTC.

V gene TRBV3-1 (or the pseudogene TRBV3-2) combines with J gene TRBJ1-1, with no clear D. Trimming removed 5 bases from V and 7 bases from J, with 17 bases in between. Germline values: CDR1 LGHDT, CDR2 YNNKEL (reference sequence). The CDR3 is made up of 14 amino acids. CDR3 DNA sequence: TGTGCCAGCAGCACCCACGGACGGGCCTATGAAGCTTTCTTT. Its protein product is CASSTHGRAYEAFF.

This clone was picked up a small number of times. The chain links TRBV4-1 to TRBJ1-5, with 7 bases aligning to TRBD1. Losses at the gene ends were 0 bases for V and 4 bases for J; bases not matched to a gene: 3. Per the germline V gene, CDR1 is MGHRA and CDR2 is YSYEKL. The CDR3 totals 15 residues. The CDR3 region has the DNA TGCGCCAGCAGCCAAGAATTCAGGGGGAATCAGCCCCAGCATTTT. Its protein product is CASSQEFRGNQPQHF.

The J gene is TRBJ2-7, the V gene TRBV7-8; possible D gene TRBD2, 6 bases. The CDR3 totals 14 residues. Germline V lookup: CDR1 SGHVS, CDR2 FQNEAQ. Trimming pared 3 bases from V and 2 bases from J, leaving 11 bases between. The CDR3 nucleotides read TGTGCCAGCAGCTTCCCGGGGGATCCCTACGAGCAGTACTTC. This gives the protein CASSFPGDPYEQYF.

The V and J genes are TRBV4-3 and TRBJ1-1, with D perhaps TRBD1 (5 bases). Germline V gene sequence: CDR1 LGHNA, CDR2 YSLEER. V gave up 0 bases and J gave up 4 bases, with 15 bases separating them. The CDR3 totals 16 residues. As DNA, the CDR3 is TGCGCCAGCAGCCAAGATCGGCGGGGGAGGCGCACTGAAGCTTTCTTT. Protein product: CASSQDRRGRRTEAFF.

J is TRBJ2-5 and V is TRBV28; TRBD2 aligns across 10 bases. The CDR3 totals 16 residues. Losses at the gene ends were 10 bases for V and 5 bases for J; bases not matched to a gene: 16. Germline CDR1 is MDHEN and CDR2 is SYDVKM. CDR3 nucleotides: TGTGCCACCAATCCGATGGACAGCGGGAGGGGGGAGACCCAGTACTTC. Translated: CATNPMDSGRGETQYF.

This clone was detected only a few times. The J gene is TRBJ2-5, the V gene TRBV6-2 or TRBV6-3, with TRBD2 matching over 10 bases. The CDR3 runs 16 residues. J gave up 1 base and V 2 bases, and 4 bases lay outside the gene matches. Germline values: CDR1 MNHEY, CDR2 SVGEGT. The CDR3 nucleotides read TGTGCCAGCAGTTACGAACAGCGGGGGGGCCAAGAGACCCAGTACTTC. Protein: CASSYEQRGGQETQYF.

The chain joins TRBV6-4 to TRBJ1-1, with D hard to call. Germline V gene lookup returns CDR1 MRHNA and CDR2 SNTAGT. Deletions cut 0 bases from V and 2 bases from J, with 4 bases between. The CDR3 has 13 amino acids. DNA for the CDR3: TGTGCCAGCAGTGACTCGGACAACACTGAAGCTTTCTTT. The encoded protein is CASSDSDNTEAFF.

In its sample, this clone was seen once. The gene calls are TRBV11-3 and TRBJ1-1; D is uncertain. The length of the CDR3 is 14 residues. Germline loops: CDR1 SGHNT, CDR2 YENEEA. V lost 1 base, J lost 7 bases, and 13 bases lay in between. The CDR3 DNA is TGTGCCAGCAGCTTAGGGTGGGAGGGTGATGAAGCTTTCTTT. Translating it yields CASSLGWEGDEAFF.

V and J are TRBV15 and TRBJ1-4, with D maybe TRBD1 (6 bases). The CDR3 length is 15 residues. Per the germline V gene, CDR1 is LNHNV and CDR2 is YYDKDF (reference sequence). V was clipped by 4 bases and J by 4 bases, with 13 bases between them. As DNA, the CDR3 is TGTGCCACCAGCAAAGAAGCAGGGGTTAATGAAAAACTGTTTTTT. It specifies CATSKEAGVNEKLFF.

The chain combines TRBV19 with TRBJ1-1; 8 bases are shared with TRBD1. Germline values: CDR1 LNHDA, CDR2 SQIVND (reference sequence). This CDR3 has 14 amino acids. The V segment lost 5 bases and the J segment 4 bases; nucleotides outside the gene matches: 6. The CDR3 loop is CASSPRTGITEAFF. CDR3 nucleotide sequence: TGTGCCAGTAGTCCCCGGACAGGGATCACTGAAGCTTTCTTT.

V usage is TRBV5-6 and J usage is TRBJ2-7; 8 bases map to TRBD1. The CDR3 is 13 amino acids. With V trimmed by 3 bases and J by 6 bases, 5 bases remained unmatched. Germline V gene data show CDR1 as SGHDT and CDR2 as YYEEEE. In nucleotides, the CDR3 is TGTGCCAGCAGCTCCGGGACAGGCGGCGAGCAGTACTTC. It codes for CASSSGTGGEQYF.

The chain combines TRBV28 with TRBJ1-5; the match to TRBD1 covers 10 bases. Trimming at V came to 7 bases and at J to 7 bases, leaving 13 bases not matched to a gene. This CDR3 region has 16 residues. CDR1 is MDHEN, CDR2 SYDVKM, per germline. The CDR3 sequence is CASKTEDRGVRQPQHF. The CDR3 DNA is TGTGCCAGCAAAACCGAGGACAGGGGGGTACGACAGCCCCAGCATTTT.

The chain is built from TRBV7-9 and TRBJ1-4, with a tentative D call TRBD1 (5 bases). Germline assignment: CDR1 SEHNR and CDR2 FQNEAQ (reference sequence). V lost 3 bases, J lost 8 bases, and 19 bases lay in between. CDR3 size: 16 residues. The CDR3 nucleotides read TGTGCCAGCAGCTTGGAAGGGGCATCAGCAGCGGAAAAACTGTTTTTT. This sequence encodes CASSLEGASAAEKLFF.

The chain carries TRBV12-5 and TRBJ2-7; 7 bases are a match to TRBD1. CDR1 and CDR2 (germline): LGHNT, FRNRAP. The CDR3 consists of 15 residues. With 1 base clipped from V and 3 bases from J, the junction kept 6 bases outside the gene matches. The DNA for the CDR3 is TGTGCTAGTGGTTTGGGGCGGCGACAGGGCTACGAGCAGTACTTC. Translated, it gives CASGLGRRQGYEQYF.

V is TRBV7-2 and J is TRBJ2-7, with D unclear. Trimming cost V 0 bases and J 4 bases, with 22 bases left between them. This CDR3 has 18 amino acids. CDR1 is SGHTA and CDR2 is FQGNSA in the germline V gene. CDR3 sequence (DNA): TGTGCCAGCAGCTTAGCGACGGGCGCGGCTGATGTTTGGTACGAGCAGTACTTC. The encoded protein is CASSLATGAADVWYEQYF.

The DNA for the CDR3 is TGTGCCAGCAGACAACGGGACAGGGCCTACGAGCAGTACTTC. It codes for CASRQRDRAYEQYF. The gene calls are TRBV5-6 and TRBJ2-7, with 9 nucleotides matching TRBD1. Germline CDR1 and CDR2: SGHDT and YYEEEE. V shed 5 bases, J shed 2 bases, and the junction held 5 bases outside the gene matches. The CDR3 spans 14 residues. Combining the CDR3 with reference TRBV5-6 and TRBJ2-7 gives the whole variable domain DAGVTQSPTHLIKTRGQQVTLRCSPKSGHDTVSWYQQALGQGPQFIFQYYEEEERQRGNFPDRFSGHQFPNYSSELNVNALLLGDSALYLCASRQRDRAYEQYFGPGTRLTVT.

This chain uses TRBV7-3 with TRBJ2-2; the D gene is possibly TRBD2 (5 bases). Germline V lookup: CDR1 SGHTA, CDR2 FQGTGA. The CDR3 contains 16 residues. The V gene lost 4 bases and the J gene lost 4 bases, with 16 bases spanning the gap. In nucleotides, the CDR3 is TGTGCCAGCAGCTCGCCGATCAAGGGAGTCACCGGGGAGCTGTTTTTT. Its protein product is CASSSPIKGVTGELFF.